These 30 T cell receptor beta chains originate from one sample sequenced in a study of blood T cell repertoires in COVID-19. Assay used: immunoSEQ multiplex PCR; TCRdb lists only in-frame clones, some missing. Of tens of thousands of clones detected, 78% appear once; the ten largest clones hold about 6%. The sequenced sample was PBMCs or T cells enriched from blood (not recorded which). These TCRs come from a woman aged 45-65 years with acute COVID-19.

V is TRBV28 and J is TRBJ1-5; 7 positions agree with TRBD1. This CDR3 spans 15 amino acids. The germline V gene encodes CDR1 MDHEN and CDR2 SYDVKM. V was clipped by 10 bases and J by 0 bases; unmatched bases: 9. As DNA, the CDR3 is TGTGCCACCCAAGGACAGGTCTTTAGCAATCAGCCCCAGCATTTT. Translating gives CATQGQVFSNQPQHF.

This chain joins TRBV5-6 and TRBJ2-7; tentative D call: TRBD1 (7 bases). The CDR3 runs to 15 residues. V gave up 6 bases and J gave up 3 bases, with 19 bases separating them. Germline-derived CDR1 and CDR2 are SGHDT and YYEEEE. CDR3 sequence reads: CASNQQGRGDYEQYF. The CDR3 nucleotides read TGTGCCAGCAACCAACAGGGGCGCGGGGACTACGAGCAGTACTTC.

The chain has TRBV5-1 and TRBJ2-4; a weak D match, TRBD1 (6 bases). V was pared by 4 bases and J by 3 bases, with 11 bases between. The CDR3 totals 14 residues. Germline V lookup: CDR1 SGHRS, CDR2 YFSETQ. The DNA for the CDR3 is TGCGCCAGCAGCCGGGCAGGGGACAAAAACATTCAGTACTTC. It codes for CASSRAGDKNIQYF.

The rearrangement uses TRBV28 and TRBJ1-1; TRBD1 matches at 11 bases. CDR3 length: 15 residues. The V gene's germline CDR1 is MDHEN and CDR2 SYDVKM. V dropped 5 bases and J dropped 3; count of bases not matched to a gene: 5. The CDR3 DNA sequence: TGTGCCAGCAGTCCCCCGGGACAGGGGGACACTGAAGCTTTCTTT. Translation gives CASSPPGQGDTEAFF.

The chain has TRBV7-8 and TRBJ1-4; D is ambiguous. Germline CDR1 SGHVS, CDR2 FQNEAQ. The germline V and J ends were trimmed by 0 bases and 0 bases, with 11 bases remaining between them. The CDR3 covers 17 residues. CDR3 in amino acids: CASSLARQASTNEKLFF. DNA for the CDR3: TGTGCCAGCAGCTTAGCCCGACAAGCCTCAACTAATGAAAAACTGTTTTTT.

This chain links TRBV11-2 with TRBJ1-1; D unresolved. This CDR3 has 14 amino acids. Trimming left V 1 base short and J 0 bases short, with 6 bases between. Germline CDR1 SGHAT, CDR2 FQNNGV. The CDR3 nucleotides read TGTGCCAGCAGCTTAGTTACAGTGAACACTGAAGCTTTCTTT. It specifies CASSLVTVNTEAFF.

The chain carries TRBV30 and TRBJ2-7; 9 nucleotides agree with TRBD1. This CDR3 is built from 14 residues. The V and J ends lost 6 bases and 2 bases, in that order; junction bases with no gene match: 8. Germline CDR1 and CDR2: GTSNPN and SVGIG (reference sequence). The CDR3 DNA sequence: TGTGCCTGCCTCGGACAGGGGTTGACCTACGAGCAGTACTTC. It translates to CACLGQGLTYEQYF.

V and J are TRBV7-9 and TRBJ2-1; D not resolved. The V end lost 1 base, the J end lost 9 bases, and 16 bases lay between the germline ends. Germline V lookup: CDR1 SEHNR, CDR2 FQNEAQ (reference sequence). The CDR3 extends over 15 amino acids. The CDR3 DNA reads TGTGCCAGCAGCTTAGAGTCTACCTCAAATGGTGAGCAGTTCTTC. Translating it yields CASSLESTSNGEQFF.

V and J are TRBV2 and TRBJ1-2, with no clear D. From germline, CDR1 is SNHLY and CDR2 FYNNEI. This CDR3 comprises 13 residues. V was clipped by 8 bases and J by 5 bases, with 15 bases between them. The CDR3 DNA follows: TGTGCCAGCCTGATGGGAGGAAGGTATGGCTACACCTTC. Residues: CASLMGGRYGYTF. The full variable domain, rest sourced from reference TRBV2 and TRBJ1-2, is EPEVTQTPSHQVTQMGQEVILRCVPISNHLYFYWYRQILGQKVEFLVSFYNNEISEKSEIFDDQFSVERPDGSNFTLKIRSTKLEDSAMYFCASLMGGRYGYTFGSGTRLTVV.

The chain joins TRBV19 to TRBJ2-3; D gene unclear. V lost 5 bases, J lost 2 bases, and 8 bases lay in between. Germline V gene sequence: CDR1 LNHDA, CDR2 SQIVND (reference sequence). CDR3 size: 13 residues. CDR3 loop: CASSREFTDTQYF. DNA of the CDR3: TGTGCCAGTAGTCGCGAGTTCACAGATACGCAGTATTTT.

This clone was recorded a few times. J is TRBJ1-5 and V is TRBV10-3, with D perhaps matching TRBD1 (6 bases). CDR1 and CDR2 (germline): ENHRY, SYGVKD. V gave up 0 bases and J gave up 6 bases, with 9 bases separating them. CDR3 length: 14 residues. The CDR3 DNA reads TGTGCCATCAGTGAGTCAGGGGGGGCTCAGCCCCAGCATTTT. Translation gives CAISESGGAQPQHF.

This clone was observed a few times. The chain joins TRBV5-1 to TRBJ1-2; the match to TRBD1 covers 7 bases. Germline CDR1 reads SGHRS; CDR2 reads YFSETQ. V was pared by 3 bases and J by 6 bases, with 2 bases of the junction left unmatched. CDR3 length: 12 amino acids. The CDR3 loop is CASSYTGDGYTF. The CDR3 DNA is TGCGCCAGCAGCTATACAGGGGATGGCTACACCTTC.

This CDR3 reads CASAEPYYEQYF. Here the CDR3 DNA reads TGTGCCAGCGCCGAGCCCTACTACGAGCAGTACTTC. The chain is built from TRBV11-2 and TRBJ2-7, with no clear D. The V end was cut by 8 bases, the J end by 3 bases, with 11 bases between. Germline CDR1 is SGHAT and CDR2 is FQNNGV. The CDR3 is made up of 12 amino acids. Full variable domain (remainder filled in from reference TRBV11-2 and TRBJ2-7): EAGVAQSPRYKIIEKRQSVAFWCNPISGHATLYWYQQILGQGPKLLIQFQNNGVVDDSQLPKDRFSAERLKGVDSTLKIQPAKLEDSAVYLCASAEPYYEQYFGPGTRLTVT.

This chain links TRBV28 with TRBJ1-5; 9 bases match TRBD1. Losses at the gene ends were 4 bases for V and 6 bases for J; bases not matched to a gene: 10. From germline, CDR1 is MDHEN and CDR2 SYDVKM. This CDR3 contains 16 residues. CDR3: CASSSTGTGRVQPQHF. CDR3 sequence (DNA): TGTGCCAGCAGTTCCACCGGGACAGGGAGGGTTCAGCCCCAGCATTTT.

This chain links TRBV19 with TRBJ1-2, with unresolved D. This CDR3 comprises 13 residues. Trimming left V 3 bases short and J 8 bases short, with 13 bases between. Germline CDR1 is LNHDA and CDR2 is SQIVND (reference sequence). DNA for the CDR3: TGTGCCAGTAGTATGGGAGGGCGTAGAGGCTACACCTTC. Translating gives CASSMGGRRGYTF. The full variable domain, its missing parts supplied by reference TRBV19 and TRBJ1-2, is DGGITQSPKYLFRKEGQNVTLSCEQNLNHDAMYWYRQDPGQGLRLIYYSQIVNDFQKGDIAEGYSVSREKKESFPLTVTSAQKNPTAFYLCASSMGGRRGYTFGSGTRLTVV.

This chain uses TRBV30 with TRBJ2-7, with D tentatively TRBD1 (6 bases). Germline lookup yields CDR1 GTSNPN and CDR2 SVGIG (reference sequence). Between the trimmed V and J ends, which lost 4 bases and 2 bases, there was a span of 18 bases. CDR3 length: 15 amino acids. The CDR3 region has the DNA TGTGCCTGGACCCTGACCGGGACACATGCCTACGAGCAGTACTTC. Its translation: CAWTLTGTHAYEQYF.

The rearrangement uses TRBV18 and TRBJ1-3, with TRBD1 matching over 9 bases. Germline CDR1 KGHSH, CDR2 LQKENI. The trim removed 2 bases at V and 0 bases at J, leaving 8 bases unmatched. The CDR3 is 18 amino acids. CDR3 DNA sequence: TGTGCCAGCTCACCAACGCCGGGACAGGGCTTCTCTGGAAACACCATATATTTT. Amino acids: CASSPTPGQGFSGNTIYF. The entire variable domain, with the rest obtained from reference TRBV18 and TRBJ1-3, is as follows: NAGVMQNPRHLVRRRGQEARLRCSPMKGHSHVYWYRQLPEEGLKFMVYLQKENIIDESGMPKERFSAEFPKEGPSILRIQQVVRGDSAAYFCASSPTPGQGFSGNTIYFGEGSWLTVV.

This rearrangement joins TRBV12-3 or TRBV12-4 to TRBJ2-5; maybe TRBD2 (5 bases). Trimming took off 6 bases at V and 5 bases at J, with 10 bases between the two ends. This CDR3 contains 12 residues. The DNA for the CDR3 is TGTGCCAGCAGCTCGGGATTCGAGACCCAGTACTTC. Protein: CASSSGFETQYF.

This clone was counted a few times. V is TRBV11-2 and J is TRBJ1-1; 8 bases agree with TRBD1. The CDR3 sequence is 14 residues long. Germline V gene data show CDR1 as SGHAT and CDR2 as FQNNGV. Losses at the gene ends were 1 base for V and 5 bases for J; bases not matched to a gene: 3. For the CDR3, the DNA is TGTGCCAGCAGCTTAGCAACAGGGGGTACTGAAGCTTTCTTT. Translated: CASSLATGGTEAFF.

This clone was seen only a few times. The chain uses TRBV5-8 and TRBJ1-2, with 8 bases lining up with TRBD1. The CDR3 is 14 amino acids. The germline V gene encodes CDR1 SGHTS and CDR2 YDEGEE. V was pared by 2 bases and J by 8 bases, with 8 bases of the junction left unmatched. Written as DNA, the CDR3 is TGTGCCAGCAGCTTCCGGACAGGGCGACCGGGCTACACCTTC. It specifies CASSFRTGRPGYTF.

The chain has TRBV3-1 (or the pseudogene TRBV3-2) and TRBJ2-1; 9 bases are shared with TRBD2. J was trimmed by 5 bases and V by 2 bases; bases with no gene match: 10. Germline CDR1 is LGHDT and CDR2 is YNNKEL (reference sequence). The CDR3 sequence is 17 residues long. CDR3 nucleotides: TGTGCCAGCAGCCAACCGGGGCGGGGGGGCCCACACAATGAGCAGTTCTTC. It encodes CASSQPGRGGPHNEQFF.

This chain joins TRBV7-6 and TRBJ2-7, with 8 bases identical to TRBD2. V shed 5 bases and J 0 bases; nucleotides not matched to a gene: 6. In germline, CDR1 is SGHVS, CDR2 FNYEAQ. There are 15 residues in the CDR3. The CDR3: CASSPERGSSYEQYF. In DNA form, the CDR3 reads TGTGCCAGCAGCCCGGAGCGGGGGAGCTCCTACGAGCAGTACTTC.

The rearrangement links TRBV28 to TRBJ1-1, with a tentative D call TRBD1 (5 bases). Germline V CDR1 and CDR2: MDHEN, SYDVKM. With 3 bases removed from V and 0 bases from J, the gap between germline ends came to 8 bases. This CDR3 has 14 amino acids. Here the CDR3 DNA reads TGTGCCAGCAGTTTCGACAGCGTGAACACTGAAGCTTTCTTT. Protein product: CASSFDSVNTEAFF.

This chain links TRBV5-5 with TRBJ1-1, with D unresolved. Trimming removed 2 bases at V and 0 bases at J, with 11 bases between. The CDR3 is made up of 15 amino acids. Germline V gene data show CDR1 as SGHKS and CDR2 as YYEKEE (reference sequence). CDR3 region: CASSFGQALNTEAFF. In DNA form, the CDR3 reads TGTGCCAGCAGCTTTGGGCAGGCTTTGAACACTGAAGCTTTCTTT.

V usage is TRBV11-2 and J usage is TRBJ2-5; weak D call: TRBD1 (6 bases). CDR3 size: 13 residues. Germline V gene sequence: CDR1 SGHAT, CDR2 FQNNGV. The V gene lost 5 bases and the J gene lost 5 bases, with 12 bases spanning the gap. The CDR3 reads CASSATGKETQYF. The CDR3 bases are TGTGCCAGCAGCGCCACAGGGAAGGAGACCCAGTACTTC. The full variable domain, its missing parts supplied by reference TRBV11-2 and TRBJ2-5, is EAGVAQSPRYKIIEKRQSVAFWCNPISGHATLYWYQQILGQGPKLLIQFQNNGVVDDSQLPKDRFSAERLKGVDSTLKIQPAKLEDSAVYLCASSATGKETQYFGPGTRLLVL.

The chain employs TRBV6-6 and TRBJ2-2; TRBD2 is a possible D gene (6 bases). The V and J ends lost 6 bases and 6 bases respectively, with 20 bases between them. The CDR3 is made up of 16 amino acids. Looked up from germline, CDR1 is MNHNY and CDR2 is SVGAGI (reference sequence). In DNA, the CDR3 is TGTGCCAGCAGCTACGGGCATCGTGCGGGATCCGGGGAGCTGTTTTTT. Its protein product is CASSYGHRAGSGELFF.

This clone was recorded a few times. The chain links TRBV2 to TRBJ1-2; no firm D call. Germline CDR1 is SNHLY and CDR2 is FYNNEI. V was pared by 5 bases and J by 7 bases, with 14 bases between. CDR3 length: 13 amino acids. Here the CDR3 DNA reads TGTGCCAGCAGTAAAGACACGGAGGGTGGCTACACCTTC. It encodes CASSKDTEGGYTF.

The chain employs TRBV18 and TRBJ2-7; TRBD2 matches 10 bases. Per germline, CDR1 KGHSH and CDR2 LQKENI. The CDR3 is 16 residues long. The V gene end was trimmed by 1 base and the J gene end by 1 base; junction bases not matched to a gene: 4. The chain's CDR3 is CASSPQSGGASYEQYF. The CDR3 DNA follows: TGTGCCAGCTCACCACAAAGCGGGGGGGCTTCCTACGAGCAGTACTTC.

The chain carries TRBV10-2 and TRBJ1-2, with D possibly TRBD1 on 5 matching bases. This CDR3 is 14 amino acids long. V gave up 3 bases and J gave up 3 bases, with 11 bases separating them. Germline CDR1 WSHSY, CDR2 SAAADI. Here the CDR3 DNA reads TGCGCCAGCAGTGATGTGGCCAGGGACTATGGCTACACCTTC. It codes for CASSDVARDYGYTF.

The genes are TRBV7-9 and TRBJ2-1; 9 bases fit TRBD1. The length of the CDR3 is 16 residues. CDR1 and CDR2 (germline): SEHNR, FQNEAQ (reference sequence). The V gene end was trimmed by 5 bases and the J gene end by 0 bases; junction bases not matched to a gene: 5. The CDR3 nucleotides are TGTGCCAGCAGCCCGGGACAGGGTAGCTCCTACAATGAGCAGTTCTTC. This translates into CASSPGQGSSYNEQFF. Full variable domain (outside the CDR3, taken from reference TRBV7-9 and TRBJ2-1): DTGVSQNPRHKITKRGQNVTFRCDPISEHNRLYWYRQTLGQGPEFLTYFQNEAQLEKSRLLSDRFSAERPKGSFSTLEIQRTEQGDSAMYLCASSPGQGSSYNEQFFGPGTRLTVL.